Shown below are 21 T cell receptor beta chains from a single sample sequenced in a study of blood T cell repertoires in COVID-19. Only in-frame clones appear in the TCRdb table, and some are missing; sequencing was by immunoSEQ multiplex PCR. The sample carries about 360,000 clones, around 84% recorded once. Material for sequencing was peripheral blood. These receptor sequences come from a human donor in a cohort sampled during active COVID-19.

This rearrangement joins TRBV25-1 to TRBJ2-7, with 8 positions matching TRBD1. The CDR3 is 13 amino acids. Germline values: CDR1 MGHDK, CDR2 SYGVNS. V lost 6 bases to trimming and J lost 5 bases; unmatched junction nucleotides: 6. CDR3: CASRAGGADEQYF. As DNA, the CDR3 is TGTGCCAGCAGGGCAGGGGGCGCGGACGAGCAGTACTTC.

This clone has a handful of counts. The chain is built from TRBV5-5 and TRBJ1-1; D is unclear. CDR1 is SGHKS, CDR2 YYEKEE, per germline (reference sequence). V lost 2 bases and J 2 bases, leaving 16 bases between the germline ends. The CDR3 covers 16 residues. The CDR3 protein is CASSFLFRGRNTEAFF. In DNA, the CDR3 is TGTGCCAGCAGCTTCCTTTTTCGAGGGAGAAACACTGAAGCTTTCTTT. The full variable domain, its missing parts supplied by reference TRBV5-5 and TRBJ1-1, is DAGVTQSPTHLIKTRGQQVTLRCSPISGHKSVSWYQQVLGQGPQFIFQYYEKEERGRGNFPDRFSARQFPNYSSELNVNALLLGDSALYLCASSFLFRGRNTEAFFGQGTRLTVV.

The chain employs TRBV15 and TRBJ2-5; D unresolved. Per germline, CDR1 LNHNV and CDR2 YYDKDF (reference sequence). V was clipped by 0 bases and J by 1 base, with 3 bases between them. This CDR3 is built from 13 residues. The CDR3 protein is CATSRDLQETQYF. The CDR3 nucleotides read TGTGCCACCAGCAGAGATCTCCAAGAGACCCAGTACTTC.

This clone was seen once. The rearrangement links TRBV3-1 (or the pseudogene TRBV3-2) to TRBJ2-3; 11 bases agree with TRBD2. CDR1 LGHDT and CDR2 YNNKEL come from the germline V gene (reference sequence). The CDR3 has 19 residues. J lost 0 bases, V lost 0 bases, and 8 bases had no gene match. CDR3 region: CASSQEGPGTSGSTDTQYF. CDR3 nucleotides: TGTGCCAGCAGCCAAGAGGGGCCCGGGACTAGCGGTAGCACAGATACGCAGTATTTT.

The rearrangement joins TRBV3-1 (or the pseudogene TRBV3-2) to TRBJ2-3; D gene uncertain. V was trimmed by 0 bases and J by 0 bases, leaving 10 bases between them. The CDR3 consists of 16 residues. Per the germline V gene, CDR1 is LGHDT and CDR2 is YNNKEL (reference sequence). The CDR3 spells CASSQDRGVSTDTQYF. The DNA of the CDR3 is TGTGCCAGCAGCCAAGATAGAGGCGTTAGCACAGATACGCAGTATTTT.

The chain links TRBV4-1 to TRBJ2-4, with TRBD1 matching over 12 bases. In germline, CDR1 is MGHRA, CDR2 YSYEKL. V lost 3 bases, J lost 7 bases, and 4 bases stayed unmatched. This CDR3 contains 15 residues. In DNA form, the CDR3 reads TGCGCCAGCAGCCAGATGGGACAGGGGGCGAACATTCAGTACTTC. It specifies CASSQMGQGANIQYF.

The gene calls are TRBV4-1 and TRBJ2-7; TRBD2 agrees at 12 bases. V shed 3 bases and J 4 bases; nucleotides not matched to a gene: 7. The CDR3 covers 16 residues. Germline CDR1 is MGHRA and CDR2 is YSYEKL. CDR3 coding DNA: TGCGCCAGCAGCCATGCTAGCGGGGGGGCCGGGTACGAGCAGTACTTC. It codes for CASSHASGGAGYEQYF.

This clone appeared a single time. The V gene is TRBV28, the J gene TRBJ1-5, with a weak D call TRBD1 (6 bases). The CDR3 contains 15 residues. Germline values: CDR1 MDHEN, CDR2 SYDVKM. V was pared by 5 bases and J by 4 bases, with 15 bases between. CDR3 DNA sequence: TGTGCCAGCAGTCCCCGTAGGACAGCTAATCAGCCCCAGCATTTT. Translation gives CASSPRRTANQPQHF. The full variable domain, rest sourced from reference TRBV28 and TRBJ1-5, is DVKVTQSSRYLVKRTGEKVFLECVQDMDHENMFWYRQDPGLGLRLIYFSYDVKMKEKGDIPEGYSVSREKKERFSLILESASTNQTSMYLCASSPRRTANQPQHFGDGTRLSIL.

The chain combines TRBV6-1 with TRBJ1-5; the D is unclear. V was shortened by 2 bases and J by 3 bases, with 8 bases between the two germline ends. This CDR3 contains 14 residues. CDR1 and CDR2 from the germline V gene are MNHNS and SASEGT. The CDR3 protein is CASSESRLNQPQHF. The CDR3 DNA sequence: TGTGCCAGCAGTGAAAGTAGACTCAATCAGCCCCAGCATTTT.

The chain links TRBV9 to TRBJ1-1, with a possible D match to TRBD1 (6 bases). CDR3 length: 14 amino acids. V lost 4 bases and J lost 1, with 11 bases in between. The germline gives CDR1 SGDLS, CDR2 YYNGEE. The CDR3 is CASSPQGQNTEAFF. For the CDR3, the DNA is TGTGCCAGCAGCCCCCAGGGACAGAACACTGAAGCTTTCTTT.

The gene calls are TRBV3-1 (or the pseudogene TRBV3-2) and TRBJ2-3, with D perhaps matching TRBD2 (6 bases). V was cut by 0 bases and J by 4 bases, with 17 bases left in between. CDR3 size: 17 residues. Germline CDR1 and CDR2: LGHDT and YNNKEL (reference sequence). The CDR3 bases are TGTGCCAGCAGCCAAGACTTCGGGCGGGACTTTCCAGATACGCAGTATTTT. Translation: CASSQDFGRDFPDTQYF.

J is TRBJ2-7 and V is TRBV28; TRBD1 might be the D (7 bases). The germline CDR1 and CDR2 sequences are MDHEN and SYDVKM. This CDR3 spans 13 amino acids. V was clipped by 3 bases and J by 6 bases, with 12 bases between them. DNA for the CDR3: TGTGCCAGCAGTTTTACTCAGGGGGGCGAGCAGTACTTC. Amino acid sequence: CASSFTQGGEQYF. Full variable domain (outside the CDR3, taken from reference TRBV28 and TRBJ2-7): DVKVTQSSRYLVKRTGEKVFLECVQDMDHENMFWYRQDPGLGLRLIYFSYDVKMKEKGDIPEGYSVSREKKERFSLILESASTNQTSMYLCASSFTQGGEQYFGPGTRLTVT.

The chain joins TRBV14 to TRBJ2-1; D call uncertain. V lost 4 bases to trimming and J lost 0 bases, with 10 bases between them. Germline assignment: CDR1 SGHDN and CDR2 FVKESK. The CDR3 contains 15 residues. CDR3 region: CASSPLVSSYNEQFF. The CDR3 bases are TGTGCCAGCAGCCCGTTGGTTAGCTCCTACAATGAGCAGTTCTTC.

The chain employs TRBV6-6 and TRBJ2-5; weak D call: TRBD2 (6 bases). The germline CDR1 and CDR2 sequences are MNHNY and SVGAGI (reference sequence). Trimming left V 0 bases short and J 7 bases short, with 9 bases between. The CDR3 covers 13 residues. This CDR3 reads CASSYSAGGTQYF. The CDR3 region has the DNA TGTGCCAGCAGTTACTCCGCCGGGGGGACCCAGTACTTC.

The V and J genes are TRBV5-6 and TRBJ2-2; TRBD2 is a possible D gene (5 bases). From germline, CDR1 is SGHDT and CDR2 YYEEEE. The CDR3 spans 13 residues. The V and J ends lost 2 bases and 7 bases respectively, with 9 bases between them. The chain's CDR3 is CASSFRRGGELFF. CDR3 nucleotides: TGTGCCAGCAGCTTTCGTCGGGGCGGGGAGCTGTTTTTT.

This clone turned up a few times. The chain employs TRBV6-1 and TRBJ1-1; tentative D call: TRBD1 (6 bases). CDR1 and CDR2 (germline): MNHNS, SASEGT. This CDR3 has 13 amino acids. The V end lost 3 bases, the J end lost 4 bases, and 9 bases lay between the germline ends. The CDR3 loop reads CASSDTGITEAFF. CDR3 DNA sequence: TGTGCCAGCAGTGATACAGGGATCACTGAAGCTTTCTTT.

The chain has TRBV5-1 and TRBJ1-1; 7 nucleotides match TRBD1. CDR1 is SGHRS and CDR2 is YFSETQ in the germline V gene. The CDR3 totals 14 residues. V was clipped by 4 bases and J by 6 bases; unmatched bases: 9. The chain's CDR3 is CASSGMTGQAEAFF. DNA of the CDR3: TGCGCCAGCAGCGGCATGACAGGGCAGGCTGAAGCTTTCTTT.

The genes are TRBV5-1 and TRBJ2-7; 7 nucleotides line up with TRBD1. The CDR3 spans 17 residues. V shed 10 bases and J 2 bases; nucleotides not matched to a gene: 21. CDR1 SGHRS and CDR2 YFSETQ come from the germline V gene. CDR3 region: CAYHRLRGTEITYEQYF. The CDR3 DNA reads TGCGCCTACCACCGTCTGAGGGGGACAGAAATTACCTACGAGCAGTACTTC.

The gene calls are TRBV6-5 and TRBJ2-5; the D gene is possibly TRBD2 (6 bases). The V gene lost 8 bases and the J gene lost 5 bases, with 15 bases spanning the gap. Per germline, CDR1 MNHEY and CDR2 SVGAGI. CDR3 length equals 13 residues. CDR3 coding DNA: TGTGCCAGCCGCGAATCGGGAGTGGAGACCCAGTACTTC. It translates to CASRESGVETQYF.

This clone was seen only a few times. The rearrangement uses TRBV7-6 and TRBJ2-7; no clear D gene. CDR3 length: 15 amino acids. The germline V gene encodes CDR1 SGHVS and CDR2 FNYEAQ. The V end was cut by 1 base, the J end by 0 bases, with 10 bases between. The CDR3 protein is CASSLEAGFSYEQYF. CDR3 nucleotides: TGTGCCAGCAGCTTAGAGGCAGGTTTCTCCTACGAGCAGTACTTC.

The rearrangement joins TRBV19 to TRBJ1-2; no clear D gene. This CDR3 comprises 13 residues. CDR1 and CDR2 (germline): LNHDA, SQIVND (reference sequence). V lost 7 bases, J lost 1 base, and 10 bases lay in between. The CDR3 DNA sequence: TGTGCCAGTATGGGCCCTCGTAACTATGGCTACACCTTC. Residues: CASMGPRNYGYTF.